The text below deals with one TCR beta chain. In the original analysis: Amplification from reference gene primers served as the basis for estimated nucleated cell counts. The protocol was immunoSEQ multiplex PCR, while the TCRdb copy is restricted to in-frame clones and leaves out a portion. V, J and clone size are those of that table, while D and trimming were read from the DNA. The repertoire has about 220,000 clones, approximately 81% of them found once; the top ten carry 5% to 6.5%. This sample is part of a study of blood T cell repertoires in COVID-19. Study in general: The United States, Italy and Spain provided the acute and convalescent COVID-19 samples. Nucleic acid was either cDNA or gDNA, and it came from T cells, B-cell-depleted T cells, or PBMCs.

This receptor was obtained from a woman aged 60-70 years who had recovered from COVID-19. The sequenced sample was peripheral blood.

The CDR3 region has the DNA TGTGCCAGCAGCCCAAAAAGGGGGGGGCCCACTGAAGCTTTCTTT. This translates into CASSPKRGGPTEAFF. This rearrangement joins TRBV7-9 to TRBJ1-1; possible D gene TRBD1, 6 bases. The CDR3 spans 15 residues. V was clipped by 5 bases and J by 4 bases, with 17 bases between them. Germline loops: CDR1 SEHNR, CDR2 FQNEAQ (reference sequence).